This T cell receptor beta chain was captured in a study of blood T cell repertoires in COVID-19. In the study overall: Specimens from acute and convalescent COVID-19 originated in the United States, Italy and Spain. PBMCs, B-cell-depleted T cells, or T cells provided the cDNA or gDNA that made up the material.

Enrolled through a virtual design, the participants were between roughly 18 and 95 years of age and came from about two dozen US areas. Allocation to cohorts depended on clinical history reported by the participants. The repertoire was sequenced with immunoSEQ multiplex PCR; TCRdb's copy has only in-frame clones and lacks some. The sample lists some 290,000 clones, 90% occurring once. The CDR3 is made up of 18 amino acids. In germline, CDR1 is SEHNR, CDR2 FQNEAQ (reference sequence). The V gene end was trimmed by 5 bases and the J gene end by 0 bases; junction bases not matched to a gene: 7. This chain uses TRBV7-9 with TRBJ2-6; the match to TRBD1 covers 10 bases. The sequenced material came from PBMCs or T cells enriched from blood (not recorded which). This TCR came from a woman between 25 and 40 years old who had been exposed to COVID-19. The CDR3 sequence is CASSKRQGADSGANVLTF. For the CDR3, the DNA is TGTGCCAGCAGCAAACGACAGGGGGCGGACTCTGGGGCCAACGTCCTGACTTTC.